The 30 T cell receptor beta chains listed next were all sequenced from one sample in a study of cytomegalovirus exposure and HLA in healthy donors. The PCR contained 60 Vbeta and 13 Jbeta primers. Clones were sequenced by immunoSEQ multiplex PCR, and TCRdb holds only the in-frame ones, with some missing. The sample has 180,000 or so clones; around 80% are singletons. Sequenced sample: PBMCs. The source is a woman between 25 and 40 years old in good health and CMV-seropositive.

This chain links TRBV11-3 with TRBJ2-7; D gene unclear. This CDR3 comprises 12 residues. The V end lost 3 bases, the J end lost 3 bases, and 6 bases lay between the germline ends. Germline V gene sequence: CDR1 SGHNT, CDR2 YENEEA. This CDR3 is CASSFRDYEQYF. CDR3 in DNA: TGTGCCAGCAGCTTCCGAGACTACGAGCAGTACTTC.

This rearrangement joins TRBV28 to TRBJ2-7; TRBD2 aligns across 12 bases. V lost 2 bases, J lost 6 bases, and 5 bases stayed unmatched. The CDR3 loop spans 15 amino acids. Germline CDR1 and CDR2: MDHEN and SYDVKM. The CDR3 protein is CASSLLAGGPIEQYF. As DNA, the CDR3 is TGTGCCAGCAGTTTACTAGCGGGGGGGCCAATCGAGCAGTACTTC.

The V call is TRBV5-6, the J call TRBJ1-5; D is perhaps TRBD1 (5 bases). V was shortened by 2 bases and J by 7 bases, with 13 bases between the two germline ends. CDR1 and CDR2 from the germline V gene are SGHDT and YYEEEE. The CDR3 is 14 amino acids. The CDR3 reads CASSFWGGGQPQHF. As DNA, the CDR3 is TGTGCCAGCAGCTTTTGGGGCGGGGGACAGCCCCAGCATTTT.

J is TRBJ2-7 and V is TRBV5-6; 10 bases are shared with TRBD2. The V gene's germline CDR1 is SGHDT and CDR2 YYEEEE. There are 16 residues in the CDR3. Trimming cost V 4 bases and J 6 bases; bases outside gene matches: 13. CDR3 sequence: CASSHVGASGGSEQYF. In nucleotides, the CDR3 is TGTGCCAGCAGCCATGTCGGGGCTAGCGGGGGAAGCGAGCAGTACTTC.

The gene calls are TRBV19 and TRBJ2-3; 7 bases are a match to TRBD1. The CDR3 is 15 residues long. The germline gives CDR1 LNHDA, CDR2 SQIVND (reference sequence). V gave up 6 bases and J gave up 2 bases; unmatched junction bases: 8. CDR3 nucleotide sequence: TGTGCCAGTAGGGGCCGGGACAGCAACACAGATACGCAGTATTTT. It specifies CASRGRDSNTDTQYF.

This clone was seen only a few times. The gene calls are TRBV6-5 and TRBJ2-5; the match to TRBD1 covers 10 bases. Gene TRBJ2-7 matches the end of the DNA better, so the J call may be wrong. The germline CDR1 and CDR2 sequences are MNHEY and SVGAGI. There are 13 residues in the CDR3. In DNA, the CDR3 is TGTGCCAGCAGGGGACAGGGGAGCCACGAGCAGTACTTC. This translates into CASRGQGSHEQYF.

This sequence joins TRBV18 and TRBJ1-5; no clear D. This CDR3 is 16 amino acids long. From germline, CDR1 is KGHSH and CDR2 LQKENI. Trimming stripped 2 bases from V and 1 base from J, with 12 bases between. The CDR3, as DNA: TGTGCCAGCTCACCAGGAGCGCCAGCGAGCAATCAGCCCCAGCATTTT. Translation gives CASSPGAPASNQPQHF.

The V gene is TRBV9, the J gene TRBJ2-5; 8 positions match TRBD2. V lost 4 bases to trimming and J lost 1 base; unmatched junction nucleotides: 9. CDR1 SGDLS and CDR2 YYNGEE come from the germline V gene. The CDR3 consists of 16 residues. In nucleotides, the CDR3 is TGTGCCAGCAGCTATTCGGTCGGGGGGGTCCAAGAGACCCAGTACTTC. Protein product: CASSYSVGGVQETQYF.

Note on this clone: A read error may produce the germline difference seen at one junction end. The J gene is TRBJ2-6, the V gene TRBV9, with D possibly being TRBD1 (6 bases). Looked up from germline, CDR1 is SGDLS and CDR2 is YYNGEE. The length of the CDR3 is 17 residues. The CDR3 sequence is CASSELQGRSGANGLTF. In DNA form, the CDR3 reads TGTGCCAGCAGCGAGCTACAGGGAAGGTCTGGGGCCAACGGCCTGACTTTC.

Here the CDR3 reads CASSARSGGYYNEQFF. In DNA, the CDR3 is TGCGCCAGCAGCGCGCGAAGCGGGGGCTATTACAATGAGCAGTTCTTC. The genes are TRBV4-3 and TRBJ2-1, with 8 bases aligning to TRBD2. The CDR3 covers 16 residues. The junction had 10 bases not matched to a gene; V was cut back by 5 bases and J by 4 bases. CDR1 and CDR2 (germline): LGHNA, YSLEER.

V gene TRBV5-4 combines with J gene TRBJ2-1, with TRBD1 identical over 9 bases. Looked up from germline, CDR1 is SGHNT and CDR2 is YYREEE (reference sequence). V lost 5 bases to trimming and J lost 3 bases; unmatched junction nucleotides: 12. This CDR3 is 17 amino acids long. This chain's CDR3 is CASRLGTGTTYYNEQFF. DNA for the CDR3: TGTGCCAGCAGGCTCGGGACAGGGACTACCTACTACAATGAGCAGTTCTTC.

The chain combines TRBV11-1 with TRBJ1-4, with 7 bases aligning to TRBD1. Germline CDR1 SGHAT, CDR2 FQDESV (reference sequence). This CDR3 comprises 15 residues. After removal of 4 bases from V and 0 bases from J, the junction contained 2 bases not matched to a gene. The CDR3 here is CASSSGQTTNEKLFF. Here the CDR3 DNA reads TGTGCCAGCAGCTCGGGACAGACAACTAATGAAAAACTGTTTTTT.

This clone was seen a single time. This sequence joins TRBV10-3 and TRBJ1-2, with 7 nucleotides matching TRBD1. The CDR3 runs 13 residues. CDR1 is ENHRY and CDR2 is SYGVKD in the germline V gene. V gave up 5 bases and J gave up 7 bases; unmatched junction bases: 7. The chain's CDR3 is CAISTGARGGYTF. The DNA of the CDR3 is TGTGCCATCAGTACAGGGGCCCGGGGTGGCTACACCTTC.

This clone occurred a few times. Different DNA sequences within this sample yield the same CDR3. The CDR3 region is CASSEAAGLTDTQYF. CDR3 nucleotide sequence: TGTGCCAGCAGTGAAGCCGCGGGACTCACAGATACGCAGTATTTT. The J gene is TRBJ2-3, the V gene TRBV6-1; perhaps TRBD2 as D (6 bases). The CDR3 totals 15 residues. Trimming left V 0 bases short and J 2 bases short, with 9 bases between. Germline V gene data show CDR1 as MNHNS and CDR2 as SASEGT.

The chain recombines TRBV5-5 with TRBJ1-4; D is uncertain. The V end was cut by 5 bases, the J end by 2 bases, with 16 bases between. The germline V gene has CDR1 SGHKS and CDR2 YYEKEE (reference sequence). The CDR3 loop spans 16 amino acids. This CDR3 reads CASSQNSGPTNEKLFF. The CDR3 DNA reads TGTGCCAGCAGTCAGAACAGCGGGCCGACTAATGAAAAACTGTTTTTT.

The V call is TRBV7-9, the J call TRBJ2-5, with 12 nucleotides matching TRBD2. With 3 bases clipped from V and 5 bases from J, the junction kept 7 bases outside the gene matches. Germline lookup yields CDR1 SEHNR and CDR2 FQNEAQ (reference sequence). The CDR3 loop spans 16 amino acids. This CDR3 is CASSFSSGGAGETQYF. As DNA, the CDR3 is TGTGCCAGCAGCTTCTCTAGCGGGGGGGCTGGGGAGACCCAGTACTTC.

The chain joins TRBV19 to TRBJ2-3; TRBD2 agrees at 9 bases. Germline assignment: CDR1 LNHDA and CDR2 SQIVND (reference sequence). The CDR3 loop spans 15 amino acids. V trimming: 3 bases; J trimming: 4 bases; junction bases outside the gene matches: 5. The CDR3: CASSISSGVADTQYF. The CDR3 bases are TGTGCCAGTAGTATTTCTAGCGGGGTAGCAGATACGCAGTATTTT.

The chain has TRBV6-5 and TRBJ1-1, with 7 bases identical to TRBD1. The V segment lost 0 bases and the J segment 6 bases; nucleotides outside the gene matches: 7. Germline loops: CDR1 MNHEY, CDR2 SVGAGI. The CDR3 loop spans 15 amino acids. The CDR3, as DNA: TGTGCCAGCAGTTACTCGGGACAGTTTATTCCTGAAGCTTTCTTT. Translation: CASSYSGQFIPEAFF.

In its sample, this clone was seen a few times. The rearrangement uses TRBV5-1 and TRBJ2-3, with 15 bases lining up with TRBD2. V dropped 3 bases and J dropped 0; count of bases not matched to a gene: 8. There are 19 residues in the CDR3. Germline-derived CDR1 and CDR2 are SGHRS and YFSETQ. The CDR3 reads CASSSGLAGGTSSTDTQYF. In DNA form, the CDR3 reads TGCGCCAGCAGCTCAGGACTAGCGGGGGGGACCTCTAGCACAGATACGCAGTATTTT.

The V call is TRBV7-7, the J call TRBJ2-5; 7 positions match TRBD2. Germline V gene lookup returns CDR1 SSHAT and CDR2 FNYEAQ (reference sequence). V trimming: 5 bases; J trimming: 4 bases; junction bases outside the gene matches: 7. The CDR3 length is 14 residues. As DNA, the CDR3 is TGTGCCAGCAGCCCCGCGGGGGTAGGAGAGACCCAGTACTTC. Its translation: CASSPAGVGETQYF.

The V gene is TRBV5-1, the J gene TRBJ2-5; 11 positions agree with TRBD2. The CDR3 consists of 19 residues. The V segment lost 0 bases and the J segment 2 bases; nucleotides outside the gene matches: 12. In germline, CDR1 is SGHRS, CDR2 YFSETQ. The CDR3 here is CASSLASFLAGGPQETQYF. As DNA, the CDR3 is TGCGCCAGCAGCTTGGCGAGCTTCCTAGCGGGGGGACCGCAAGAGACCCAGTACTTC.

The genes are TRBV5-3 and TRBJ2-5, with 7 bases identical to TRBD1. TRBV5-3 is classed as an ORF, of uncertain function. V was pared by 9 bases and J by 5 bases, with 13 bases of the junction left unmatched. CDR3 length equals 14 residues. DNA of the CDR3: TGTGCCAACCCACAGGGGCCACCTTTGGAGACCCAGTACTTC. Its translation is CANPQGPPLETQYF.

The chain uses TRBV21-1 and TRBJ1-2; TRBD1 is the table's D call, not checked against the DNA. TRBV21-1 corresponds to a pseudogene. CDR3 length: 17 residues. DNA of the CDR3: TGTGCCAGCAGCTACCGGGACAGGGGGCAGACTAACTATGGCTACACCTTC. This translates into CASSYRDRGQTNYGYTF.

The sample holds a few counts of this clone. The chain employs TRBV27 and TRBJ2-2; 8 positions match TRBD2. V gave up 5 bases and J gave up 4 bases; unmatched junction bases: 12. This CDR3 has 17 residues. Germline values: CDR1 MNHEY, CDR2 SMNVEV (reference sequence). CDR3 nucleotide sequence: TGTGCCAGCAGTACTAAAACAGCGGGGGTGCTCACCGGGGAGCTGTTTTTT. Translating gives CASSTKTAGVLTGELFF.

The CDR3 reads CASSVGATNTGELFF. DNA for the CDR3: TGTGCCAGCAGCGTAGGAGCGACGAACACCGGGGAGCTGTTTTTT. The chain has TRBV9 and TRBJ2-2; D call uncertain. Germline CDR1 and CDR2: SGDLS and YYNGEE. CDR3 length: 15 residues. Trimming took off 0 bases at V and 0 bases at J, with 6 bases between the two ends.

V gene TRBV5-8 combines with J gene TRBJ2-1, with 8 bases aligning to TRBD1. The CDR3 is 14 residues long. Germline trimming cut 4 bases from V and 13 bases from J; bases unmatched to any gene: 13. Germline loops: CDR1 SGHTS, CDR2 YDEGEE. The CDR3 region has the DNA TGTGCCAGCAGCCCCTTTGGGACAGGCCGTGACCAGTTCTTC. Amino acids: CASSPFGTGRDQFF.

This chain uses TRBV9 with TRBJ2-7, with 8 bases fitting TRBD2. CDR1 is SGDLS, CDR2 YYNGEE, per germline. The CDR3 loop spans 13 amino acids. Trimming removed 4 bases from V and 5 bases from J; junction bases left unmatched: 5. This chain's CDR3 is CASSSSGGNEQYF. The CDR3 nucleotides read TGTGCCAGCAGCTCCAGCGGGGGTAACGAGCAGTACTTC. The whole variable domain, filled in from reference TRBV9 and TRBJ2-7, reads DSGVTQTPKHLITATGQRVTLRCSPRSGDLSVYWYQQSLDQGLQFLIQYYNGEERAKGNILERFSAQQFPDLHSELNLSSLELGDSALYFCASSSSGGNEQYFGPGTRLTVT.

The chain couples TRBV4-3 to TRBJ1-2; perhaps TRBD1 as D (5 bases). This CDR3 is built from 15 residues. Germline V lookup: CDR1 LGHNA, CDR2 YSLEER. Deletions cut 0 bases from V and 4 bases from J, with 12 bases between. DNA for the CDR3: TGCGCCAGCAGCCAAGAGGATAAGGGGCCCTATGGCTACACCTTC. This sequence encodes CASSQEDKGPYGYTF.

The chain links TRBV4-2 to TRBJ2-1; D is possibly TRBD2 (5 bases). Germline CDR1 LGHNA, CDR2 YNFKEQ. Trimming took 1 base from V and 0 from J, leaving 13 bases between them. The CDR3 is made up of 17 amino acids. CDR3 coding DNA: TGTGCCAGCAGCCAAGGTTTGGGGAGAAGCTCCTACAATGAGCAGTTCTTC. It is translated as CASSQGLGRSSYNEQFF.

The J gene is TRBJ2-3, the V gene TRBV18; 8 bases align to TRBD1. V gave up 2 bases and J gave up 5 bases; unmatched junction bases: 6. CDR3 size: 15 residues. The germline V gene has CDR1 KGHSH and CDR2 LQKENI. In DNA, the CDR3 is TGTGCCAGCTCACCAACTGGACAGGGAGGAGATACGCAGTATTTT. Amino acids: CASSPTGQGGDTQYF.